This T cell receptor (beta chain) came from a study of identical twins. General study results and limits: With abundant cord blood beta clonotypes, insertions were fewer; memory repertoires showed no such pattern. Out-of-frame TCR alpha sharing observed in monozygotic twins exceeded model estimates.

A single record per CDR3 protein comes from TCRdb applying MiXCR to the 5' RACE reads. This sample has roughly 690,000 distinct CDR3 sequences, with 6% to 6.5% found just once. All of the donors were Caucasians in good health. The CDR3 sequence is 15 residues long. Germline CDR1 reads SNHLY; CDR2 reads FYNNEI. J lost 4 bases, V lost 4 bases, and 6 bases had no gene match. Concerning this clonotype itself: The antigen remains undetermined.

The clonotype originates from a man aged 18 to 30 in good health. The chain uses TRBV2 and TRBJ2-2, with 7 bases aligning to TRBD2. The material sequenced was naive T cells sorted from blood. DNA for the CDR3: TGTGCCAGCAGTGTAGGGCTAGCGGCCACCGGGGAGCTGTTTTTT. As protein: CASSVGLAATGELFF.